This TCR beta chain was identified in a study of TIL therapy for anti-PD-1-resistant metastatic lung cancer. Study at large: Tumors had a median PD-L1 proportion score of about 6.6%.

The immunoSEQ assay was v3. Profiled with immunoSEQ multiplex PCR; TCRdb holds only in-frame clones, not every one. The sample carries 45,000 to 50,000 clones, just over 70% recorded once. The CDR3 has 13 amino acids. V gave up 5 bases and J gave up 7 bases; unmatched junction bases: 3. Germline CDR1 reads MNHEY; CDR2 reads SMNVEV (reference sequence). This clone was seen more than once but under ten times. As for time point: pre-treatment sample, taken before nivolumab and TIL therapy. Pleural nodules or supraclavicular lymph nodes made up most of the excised metastases sampled. Patients were adults with stage 4 NSCLC.

Sequenced material: tumor tissue, taken at baseline. This chain joins TRBV27 and TRBJ2-1, with TRBD1 identical over 9 bases. The TCR sequence derives from a person between 25 and 79 years old with non-small cell lung cancer. The CDR3 DNA reads as TGTGCCAGCAGTCCGGGGACAGGGAATGAGCAGTTCTTC. Protein: CASSPGTGNEQFF.